What follows are 22 T cell receptor beta chains derived from one specimen sequenced in a study of T cell responses to AZD1222 COVID-19 vaccine. The method was immunoSEQ multiplex PCR; TCRdb's version includes in-frame clones alone and lacks a portion of them. The data hold 150,000 to 200,000 clones, with over 90% observed a single time. The sequences come from peripheral blood, collected 28 days after the second AZD1222 dose. The receptors come from an adult who received the AZD1222 COVID-19 vaccine.

The V gene is TRBV28, the J gene TRBJ2-1, with D uncertain. CDR3 length equals 12 residues. Germline values: CDR1 MDHEN, CDR2 SYDVKM. Trimming pared 2 bases from V and 4 bases from J, leaving 3 bases between. CDR3 in DNA: TGTGCCAGCAGTTTAGAGTACAATGAGCAGTTCTTC. This sequence encodes CASSLEYNEQFF.

This sequence joins TRBV7-9 and TRBJ2-1; 11 bases line up with TRBD1. The CDR3 runs to 14 residues. The germline CDR1 and CDR2 sequences are SEHNR and FQNEAQ (reference sequence). Trimming removed 5 bases from V and 8 bases from J; junction bases left unmatched: 5. The CDR3 region is CASSGQGARDEQFF. The CDR3 nucleotides read TGTGCCAGCAGCGGACAGGGGGCTCGGGATGAGCAGTTCTTC.

The genes are TRBV27 and TRBJ2-7; D call uncertain. This CDR3 spans 15 amino acids. Germline CDR1 is MNHEY and CDR2 is SMNVEV (reference sequence). V gave up 1 base and J gave up 2 bases, with 12 bases separating them. In DNA, the CDR3 is TGTGCCAGCAGTTTATTGCCTAGGACGACCTACGAGCAGTACTTC. Protein: CASSLLPRTTYEQYF.

The chain has TRBV27 and TRBJ2-1, with 12 bases lining up with TRBD2. The junction had 3 bases not matched to a gene; V was cut back by 6 bases and J by 6 bases. The CDR3 runs to 14 residues. Germline V gene lookup returns CDR1 MNHEY and CDR2 SMNVEV (reference sequence). The chain's CDR3 is CASRRLAGVNEQFF. The CDR3 DNA reads as TGTGCCAGCAGACGACTAGCGGGAGTCAATGAGCAGTTCTTC.

V and J are TRBV18 and TRBJ1-1; D unclear. Looked up from germline, CDR1 is KGHSH and CDR2 is LQKENI. There are 14 residues in the CDR3. Trimming removed 6 bases at V and 2 bases at J, with 13 bases between. CDR3: CASSPTVLNTEAFF. The CDR3 bases are TGTGCCAGCTCCCCAACGGTCCTTAACACTGAAGCTTTCTTT.

This rearrangement joins TRBV5-4 to TRBJ1-1, with TRBD1 matching over 7 bases. V shed 4 bases and J 6 bases; nucleotides not matched to a gene: 6. Germline lookup yields CDR1 SGHNT and CDR2 YYREEE (reference sequence). The CDR3 runs 13 residues. The CDR3 protein is CASSPDRAPEAFF. CDR3 nucleotides: TGTGCCAGCAGCCCTGACAGGGCCCCTGAAGCTTTCTTT.

This clone was observed a few times. The V and J genes are TRBV5-4 and TRBJ1-2, with TRBD1 identical over 7 bases. The CDR3 runs to 14 residues. Germline V gives CDR1 SGHNT, CDR2 YYREEE (reference sequence). V gave up 4 bases and J gave up 5 bases; unmatched junction bases: 8. The CDR3 region has the DNA TGTGCCAGCAGCCCCCGGGACAGAAATTATGGCTACACCTTC. Protein: CASSPRDRNYGYTF.

The chain couples TRBV28 to TRBJ2-5, with a weak D call TRBD1 (6 bases). Germline-derived CDR1 and CDR2 are MDHEN and SYDVKM. The CDR3 consists of 15 residues. Trimming left V 5 bases short and J 1 base short, with 14 bases between. CDR3 nucleotide sequence: TGTGCCAGCAGTAAACCGGGACACCTCCAAGAGACCCAGTACTTC. Translation: CASSKPGHLQETQYF.

This clone showed up just a few times. This chain links TRBV2 with TRBJ2-2; possible D gene TRBD1, 6 bases. This CDR3 is 15 amino acids long. The V end lost 4 bases, the J end lost 6 bases, and 15 bases lay between the germline ends. The germline V gene has CDR1 SNHLY and CDR2 FYNNEI. In nucleotides, the CDR3 is TGTGCCAGCAGTGGACAGGTGACCGGGGCCGGGGAGCTGTTTTTT. Translating it yields CASSGQVTGAGELFF.

The chain employs TRBV3-1 (or the pseudogene TRBV3-2) and TRBJ1-6; TRBD1 is a possible D gene (5 bases). V lost 1 base to trimming and J lost 6 bases, with 13 bases between them. Germline V lookup: CDR1 LGHDT, CDR2 YNNKEL (reference sequence). This CDR3 comprises 16 residues. The CDR3 DNA follows: TGTGCCAGCAGCCAAGGTCATTCCAGGGCTAATTCACCCCTCCACTTT. This sequence encodes CASSQGHSRANSPLHF.

The chain has TRBV23-1 and TRBJ2-7, with 14 bases fitting TRBD2. TRBV23-1 has ORF status, its function being uncertain. CDR3 length equals 17 residues. The V segment lost 4 bases and the J segment 2 bases; nucleotides outside the gene matches: 7. The CDR3 region has the DNA TGCGCCAGCAGTCGGGGACTAGCGGGGGATCGGGCCTACGAGCAGTACTTC. Residues: CASSRGLAGDRAYEQYF.

The rearrangement uses TRBV5-5 and TRBJ2-7; D is possibly TRBD1 or TRBD2 (5 bases each). The V end lost 3 bases, the J end lost 5 bases, and 9 bases lay between the germline ends. The length of the CDR3 is 12 residues. From germline, CDR1 is SGHKS and CDR2 YYEKEE (reference sequence). The CDR3 bases are TGTGCCAGCAGCTGGGACGTAAACGAGCAGTACTTC. Translation: CASSWDVNEQYF. Together with reference TRBV5-5 and TRBJ2-7, the CDR3 gives the full variable domain: DAGVTQSPTHLIKTRGQQVTLRCSPISGHKSVSWYQQVLGQGPQFIFQYYEKEERGRGNFPDRFSARQFPNYSSELNVNALLLGDSALYLCASSWDVNEQYFGPGTRLTVT.

Written as DNA, the CDR3 is TGTGCCAGCAGCCCGGAGACCACAGGTGTATCTAGCACAGATACGCAGTATTTT. Translation gives CASSPETTGVSSTDTQYF. The chain recombines TRBV7-9 with TRBJ2-3, with D tentatively TRBD1 (5 bases). V was shortened by 5 bases and J by 0 bases, with 21 bases between the two germline ends. The CDR3 contains 18 residues. Germline V gene data show CDR1 as SEHNR and CDR2 as FQNEAQ (reference sequence).

The chain couples TRBV2 to TRBJ2-2, with D tentatively TRBD2 (5 bases). This CDR3 spans 13 amino acids. The germline V gene has CDR1 SNHLY and CDR2 FYNNEI. V lost 4 bases and J 6 bases, leaving 9 bases between the germline ends. The CDR3 coding sequence is TGTGCCAGCAGTGTCGCTAGCCCCGGGGAGCTGTTTTTT. Its protein is CASSVASPGELFF.

Here the CDR3 reads CASSGSGSSYNEQFF. CDR3 nucleotides: TGCGCCAGCAGCGGCAGCGGGAGTTCCTACAATGAGCAGTTCTTC. The chain has TRBV5-1 and TRBJ2-1; 8 nucleotides line up with TRBD2. Germline V gene sequence: CDR1 SGHRS, CDR2 YFSETQ. The CDR3 sequence is 15 residues long. Losses at the gene ends were 4 bases for V and 1 base for J; bases not matched to a gene: 4.

The chain links TRBV27 to TRBJ2-7; TRBD2 is a possible D gene (5 bases). In germline, CDR1 is MNHEY, CDR2 SMNVEV (reference sequence). This CDR3 is 14 amino acids long. V lost 1 base and J lost 3, with 10 bases in between. This chain's CDR3 is CASSLWGAVYEQYF. CDR3 in DNA: TGTGCCAGCAGTTTATGGGGAGCCGTCTACGAGCAGTACTTC.

V gene TRBV18 combines with J gene TRBJ1-6; D is possibly TRBD1 (5 bases). The CDR3 is 12 amino acids. CDR1 and CDR2 from the germline V gene are KGHSH and LQKENI. The CDR3 loop is CGTKGNNSPLHF. The CDR3 DNA reads TGTGGGACTAAGGGGAACAATTCACCCCTCCACTTT. The complete variable domain, with remaining parts taken from reference TRBV18 and TRBJ1-6, reads NAGVMQNPRHLVRRRGQEARLRCSPMKGHSHVYWYRQLPEEGLKFMVYLQKENIIDESGMPKERFSAEFPKEGPSILRIQQVVRGDSAAYFCGTKGNNSPLHFGNGTRLTVT.

This chain uses TRBV28 with TRBJ2-2, with unresolved D. CDR3 length: 13 amino acids. Germline V CDR1 and CDR2: MDHEN, SYDVKM. Trimming removed 6 bases from V and 4 bases from J, with 9 bases in between. The CDR3 DNA is TGTGCCAGCAGGAGGCAAGGCACCGGGGAGCTGTTTTTT. It yields the protein CASRRQGTGELFF.

The chain couples TRBV19 to TRBJ1-1; possibly TRBD1 for D (6 bases). The V end was cut by 7 bases, the J end by 3 bases, with 12 bases between. The CDR3 contains 13 residues. From germline, CDR1 is LNHDA and CDR2 SQIVND (reference sequence). CDR3 bases: TGTGCCAGTACCTTAGGGGGGGACACTGAAGCTTTCTTT. It encodes CASTLGGDTEAFF.

V is TRBV9 and J is TRBJ2-5, with a tentative D call TRBD1 (6 bases). V lost 4 bases and J 4 bases, leaving 11 bases between the germline ends. This CDR3 has 13 amino acids. Germline V gene sequence: CDR1 SGDLS, CDR2 YYNGEE. In nucleotides, the CDR3 is TGTGCCAGCAGCCAGGGGAGCCGAGAGACCCAGTACTTC. Translation gives CASSQGSRETQYF.

This chain joins TRBV25-1 and TRBJ2-1, with 11 positions matching TRBD2. The CDR3 length is 15 residues. The V gene end was trimmed by 1 base and the J gene end by 7 bases; junction bases not matched to a gene: 3. CDR1 MGHDK and CDR2 SYGVNS come from the germline V gene. CDR3 sequence (DNA): TGTGCCAGCAGTGAATTAGCGGGAGGGCCAAATGAGCAGTTCTTC. Protein product: CASSELAGGPNEQFF.

The rearrangement uses TRBV12-3 or TRBV12-4 and TRBJ1-4; no definite D call. The CDR3 sequence is 12 residues long. V lost 3 bases and J lost 7, with 6 bases in between. For the CDR3, the DNA is TGTGCCAGCAGTTTGTTCGGTGAAAAACTGTTTTTT. This sequence encodes CASSLFGEKLFF.